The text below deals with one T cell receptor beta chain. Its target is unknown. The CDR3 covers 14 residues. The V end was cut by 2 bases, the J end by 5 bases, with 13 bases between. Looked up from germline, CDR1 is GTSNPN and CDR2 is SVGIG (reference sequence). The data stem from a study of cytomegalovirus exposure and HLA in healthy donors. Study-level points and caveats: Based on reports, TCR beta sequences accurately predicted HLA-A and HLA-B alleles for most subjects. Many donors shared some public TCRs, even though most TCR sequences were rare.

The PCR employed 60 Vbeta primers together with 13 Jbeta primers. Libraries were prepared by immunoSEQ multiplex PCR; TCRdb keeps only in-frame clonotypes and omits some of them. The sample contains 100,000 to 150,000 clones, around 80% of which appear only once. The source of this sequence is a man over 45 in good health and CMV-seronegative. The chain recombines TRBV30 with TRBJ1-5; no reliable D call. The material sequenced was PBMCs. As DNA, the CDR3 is TGTGCCTGGAGTCGGCCGCCGGAGGATCAGCCCCAGCATTTT. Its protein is CAWSRPPEDQPQHF.